The clone carrying this T cell receptor beta chain showed up just a few times. What it binds is unknown. Germline V CDR1 and CDR2: MNHEY, SVGEGT. The CDR3 sequence is 13 residues long. Deletions cut 2 bases from V and 0 bases from J, with 5 bases between. The source of the sample is a study of CD8 T cells in ankylosing spondylitis. For TCR beta, libraries came from quantitative 5'-RACE with molecular barcodes. TCRdb ran MiXCR on the 5' RACE reads and lists one entry per CDR3 protein. This table has around 440,000 distinct CDR3 sequences, under 20% appearing once. Study-wide findings and caveats: Researchers reportedly found disease-linked clones significantly enriched in matched ankylosing spondylitis synovial fluid. About 8 highly homologous variants made up a TCR beta motif, and this motif appeared characteristic of ankylosing spondylitis blood. Both synovial fluid and blood in reactive arthritis had previously been reported to carry some motif variants. Disease-linked clones were found to be CD8+ and relatively rare in peripheral blood.

The source of this sequence is a male donor with ankylosing spondylitis. J is TRBJ2-7 and V is TRBV6-2 or TRBV6-3; D unresolved. Sequenced material: blood, either unsorted or a sorted T cell fraction (not recorded which). CDR3 nucleotide sequence: TGTGCCAGCAGTTACAGGGACTCCTACGAGCAGTACTTC. This translates into CASSYRDSYEQYF.